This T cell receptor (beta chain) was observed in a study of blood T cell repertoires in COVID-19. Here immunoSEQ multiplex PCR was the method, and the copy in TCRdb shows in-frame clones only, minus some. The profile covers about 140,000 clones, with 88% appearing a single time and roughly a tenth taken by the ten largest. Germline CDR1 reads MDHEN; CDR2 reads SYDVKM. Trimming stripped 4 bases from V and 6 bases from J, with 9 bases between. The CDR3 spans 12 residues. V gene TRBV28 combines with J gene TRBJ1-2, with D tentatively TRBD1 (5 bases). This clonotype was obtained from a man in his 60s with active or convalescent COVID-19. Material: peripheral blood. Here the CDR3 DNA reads TGTGCCAGCAGTTCAGGGATCCATGGCTACACCTTC. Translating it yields CASSSGIHGYTF.